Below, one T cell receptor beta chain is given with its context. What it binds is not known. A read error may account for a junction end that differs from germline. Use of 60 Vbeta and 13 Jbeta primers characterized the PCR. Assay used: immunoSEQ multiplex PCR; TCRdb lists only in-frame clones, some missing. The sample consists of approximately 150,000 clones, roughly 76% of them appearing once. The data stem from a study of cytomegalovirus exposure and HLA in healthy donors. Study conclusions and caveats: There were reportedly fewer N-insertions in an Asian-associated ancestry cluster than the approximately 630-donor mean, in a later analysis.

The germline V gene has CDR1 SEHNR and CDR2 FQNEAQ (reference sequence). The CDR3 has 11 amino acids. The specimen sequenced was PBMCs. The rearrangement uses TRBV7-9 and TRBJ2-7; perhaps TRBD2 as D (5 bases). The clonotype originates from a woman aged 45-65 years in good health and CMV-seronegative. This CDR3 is CSSSFRGEQYF. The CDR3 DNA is TGTTCCAGCAGCTTCCGAGGGGAGCAGTACTTC. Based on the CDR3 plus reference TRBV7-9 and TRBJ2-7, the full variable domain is DTGVSQNPRHKITKRGQNVTFRCDPISEHNRLYWYRQTLGQGPEFLTYFQNEAQLEKSRLLSDRFSAERPKGSFSTLEIQRTEQGDSAMYLCSSSFRGEQYFGPGTRLTVT.